Described below is a single T cell receptor beta chain sequence and its context. Its antigen is unknown. The J segment lost 1 base and the V segment lost 1 base, leaving 0 bases of the junction unmatched. The CDR3 length is 15 residues. The germline gives CDR1 LNHNV, CDR2 YYDKDF (reference sequence). These data come from a study of beta chain features in type 1 diabetes. Study overall: The patient and healthy donor groups were comparable for age, gender and cell yields.

Sequenced material consisted of expressed TCRB transcripts (all of the isolated RNA was reverse transcribed). Some 3.6 million reads per sample were averaged for naive, central memory and regulatory samples. Clones were read by immunoSEQ multiplex PCR, and TCRdb kept only the in-frame ones, dropping some. The sample contains some 900,000 clones, 17% of which appear only once. Whole-study results and caveats: Small HLA sub-analyses could not settle whether HLA shapes TCRB rearrangement. A closer apparent resemblance between naive, central memory and Treg TCRB repertoires was seen in patients than in healthy donors.

The origin of this receptor is a woman aged 18 to 35 in good health. The material sequenced was naive CD4+ T cells from blood. The genes are TRBV15 and TRBJ1-4; 7 positions agree with TRBD1. CDR3 bases: TGTGCCACCAGCAGAGGACAGGGAACTAATGAAAAACTGTTTTTT. This translates into CATSRGQGTNEKLFF.